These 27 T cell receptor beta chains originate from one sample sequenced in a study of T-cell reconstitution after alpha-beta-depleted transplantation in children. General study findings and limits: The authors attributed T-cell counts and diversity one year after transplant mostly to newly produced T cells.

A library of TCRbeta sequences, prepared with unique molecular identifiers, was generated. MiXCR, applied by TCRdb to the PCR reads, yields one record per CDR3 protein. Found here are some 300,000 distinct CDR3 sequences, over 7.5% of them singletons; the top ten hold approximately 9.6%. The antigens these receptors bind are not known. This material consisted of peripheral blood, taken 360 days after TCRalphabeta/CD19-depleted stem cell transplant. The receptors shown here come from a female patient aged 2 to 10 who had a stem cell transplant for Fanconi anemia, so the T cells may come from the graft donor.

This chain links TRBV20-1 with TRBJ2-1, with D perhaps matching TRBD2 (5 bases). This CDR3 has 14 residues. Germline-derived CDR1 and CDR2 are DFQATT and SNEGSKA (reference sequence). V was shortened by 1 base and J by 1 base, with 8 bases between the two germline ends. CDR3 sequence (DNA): TGCAGTGCTAGAGGCAGGACTTCCTACAATGAGCAGTTCTTC. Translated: CSARGRTSYNEQFF.

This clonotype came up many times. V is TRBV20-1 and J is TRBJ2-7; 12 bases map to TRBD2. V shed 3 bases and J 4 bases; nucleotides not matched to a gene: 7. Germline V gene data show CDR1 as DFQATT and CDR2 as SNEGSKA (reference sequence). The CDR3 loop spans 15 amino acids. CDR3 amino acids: CSARPSGGEMYEQYF. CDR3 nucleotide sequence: TGCAGTGCTAGGCCTAGCGGGGGGGAAATGTACGAGCAGTACTTC.

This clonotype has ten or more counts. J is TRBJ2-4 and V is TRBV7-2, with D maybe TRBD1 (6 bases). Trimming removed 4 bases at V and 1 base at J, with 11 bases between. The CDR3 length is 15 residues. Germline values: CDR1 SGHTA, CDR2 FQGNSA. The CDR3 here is CASSSVDRAKNIQYF. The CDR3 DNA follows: TGTGCCAGCAGCTCCGTTGACAGGGCCAAAAACATTCAGTACTTC.

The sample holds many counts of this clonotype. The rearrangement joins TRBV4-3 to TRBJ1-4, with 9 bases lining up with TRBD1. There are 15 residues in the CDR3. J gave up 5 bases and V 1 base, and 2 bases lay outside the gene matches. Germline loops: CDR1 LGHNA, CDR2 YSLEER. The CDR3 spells CASSQGDRVNEKLFF. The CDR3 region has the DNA TGCGCCAGCAGCCAAGGGGACAGGGTGAATGAAAAACTGTTTTTT.

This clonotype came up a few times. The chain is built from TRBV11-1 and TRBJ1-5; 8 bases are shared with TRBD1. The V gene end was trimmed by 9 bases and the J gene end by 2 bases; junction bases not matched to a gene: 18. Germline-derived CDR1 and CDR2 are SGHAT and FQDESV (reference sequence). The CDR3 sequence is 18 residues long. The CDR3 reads CARRSPRTGTWGNQPQHF. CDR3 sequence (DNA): TGTGCCAGGCGATCCCCCCGGACAGGGACGTGGGGCAATCAGCCCCAGCATTTT.

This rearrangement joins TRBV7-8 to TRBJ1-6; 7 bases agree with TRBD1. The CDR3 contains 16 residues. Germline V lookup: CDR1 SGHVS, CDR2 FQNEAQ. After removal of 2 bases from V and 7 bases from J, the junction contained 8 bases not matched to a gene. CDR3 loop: CASSLIIRQGNSPLHF. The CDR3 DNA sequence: TGTGCCAGCAGCTTAATTATCCGACAGGGAAATTCACCCCTCCACTTT.

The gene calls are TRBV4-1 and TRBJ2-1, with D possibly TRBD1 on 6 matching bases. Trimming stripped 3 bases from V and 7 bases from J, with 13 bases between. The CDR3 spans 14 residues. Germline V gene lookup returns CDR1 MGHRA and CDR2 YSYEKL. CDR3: CASSHNTGYNEQFF. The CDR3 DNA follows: TGCGCCAGCAGCCATAATACAGGGTATAATGAGCAGTTCTTC.

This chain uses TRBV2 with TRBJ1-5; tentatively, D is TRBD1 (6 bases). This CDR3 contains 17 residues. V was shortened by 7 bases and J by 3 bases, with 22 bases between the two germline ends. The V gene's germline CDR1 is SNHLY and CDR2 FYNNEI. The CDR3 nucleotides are TGTGCCAGCACTGTTAAGAGACAGGAGCCCCACAATCAGCCCCAGCATTTT. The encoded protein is CASTVKRQEPHNQPQHF. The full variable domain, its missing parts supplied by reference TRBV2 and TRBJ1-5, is EPEVTQTPSHQVTQMGQEVILRCVPISNHLYFYWYRQILGQKVEFLVSFYNNEISEKSEIFDDQFSVERPDGSNFTLKIRSTKLEDSAMYFCASTVKRQEPHNQPQHFGDGTRLSIL.

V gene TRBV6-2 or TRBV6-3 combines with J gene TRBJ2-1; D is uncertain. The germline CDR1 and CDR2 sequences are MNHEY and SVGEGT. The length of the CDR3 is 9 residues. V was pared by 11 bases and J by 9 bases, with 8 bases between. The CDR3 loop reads CAYYGEQFF. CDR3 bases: TGTGCCTATTACGGTGAGCAGTTCTTC.

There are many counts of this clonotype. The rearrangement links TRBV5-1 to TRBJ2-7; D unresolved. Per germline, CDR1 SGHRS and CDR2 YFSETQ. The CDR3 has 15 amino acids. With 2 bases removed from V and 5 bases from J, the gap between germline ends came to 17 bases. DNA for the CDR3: TGCGCCAGCAGCTTACGTTCACACCTCGTTGACGAGCAGTACTTC. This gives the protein CASSLRSHLVDEQYF.

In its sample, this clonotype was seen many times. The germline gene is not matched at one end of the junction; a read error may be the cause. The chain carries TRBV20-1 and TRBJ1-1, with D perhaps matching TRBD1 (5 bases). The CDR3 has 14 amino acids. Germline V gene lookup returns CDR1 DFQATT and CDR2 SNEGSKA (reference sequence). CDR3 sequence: CSAPPGTLNTEAFF. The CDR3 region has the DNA TGCAGTGCTCCTCCTGGGACGTTGAACACTGAAGCCTTCTTT.

In DNA, the CDR3 is TGTGCCAGCAGGTTCAGGGGCCTCAATGAGCAGTTCTTC. As protein: CASRFRGLNEQFF. The V call is TRBV5-6, the J call TRBJ2-1; D perhaps matches TRBD1 (6 bases). Germline V lookup: CDR1 SGHDT, CDR2 YYEEEE. V was cut by 5 bases and J by 6 bases, with 12 bases left in between. The CDR3 loop spans 13 amino acids.

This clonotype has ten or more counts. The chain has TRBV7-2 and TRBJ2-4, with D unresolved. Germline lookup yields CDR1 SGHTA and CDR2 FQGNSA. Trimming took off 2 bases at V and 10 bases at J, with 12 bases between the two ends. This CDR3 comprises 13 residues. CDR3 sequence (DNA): TGTGCCAGCAGCTTAACAGCCCTCAGGATTCAGTACTTC. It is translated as CASSLTALRIQYF.

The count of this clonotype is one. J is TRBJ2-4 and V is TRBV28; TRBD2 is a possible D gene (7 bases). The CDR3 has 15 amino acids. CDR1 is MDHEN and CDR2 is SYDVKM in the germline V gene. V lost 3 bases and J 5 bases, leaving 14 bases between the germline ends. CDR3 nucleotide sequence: TGTGCCAGCAGTTTCCTAGGGGGGGTGGAAAACATTCAGTACTTC. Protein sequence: CASSFLGGVENIQYF.

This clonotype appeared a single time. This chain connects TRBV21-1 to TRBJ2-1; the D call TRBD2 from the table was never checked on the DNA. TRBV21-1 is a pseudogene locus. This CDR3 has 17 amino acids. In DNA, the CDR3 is TGTGCCAGCAGCAAAGCAGGGGGGGAGCGGGGGGGTAATGAGCAGTTCTTC. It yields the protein CASSKAGGERGGNEQFF.

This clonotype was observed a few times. The CDR3: CASSPQGLGMDEQYF. The CDR3 coding sequence is TGTGCCAGCAGTCCACAGGGACTAGGTATGGACGAGCAGTACTTC. The V call is TRBV2, the J call TRBJ2-7; 8 bases align to TRBD2. CDR1 SNHLY and CDR2 FYNNEI come from the germline V gene. The CDR3 totals 15 residues. Trimming at V came to 5 bases and at J to 5 bases, leaving 11 bases not matched to a gene.

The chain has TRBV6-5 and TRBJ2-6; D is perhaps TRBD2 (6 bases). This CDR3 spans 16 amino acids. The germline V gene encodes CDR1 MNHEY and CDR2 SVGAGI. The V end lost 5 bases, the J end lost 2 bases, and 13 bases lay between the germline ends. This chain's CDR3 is CASSTRGGAGANVLTF. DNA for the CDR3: TGTGCCAGCAGTACCCGAGGCGGGGCTGGGGCCAACGTCCTGACTTTC.

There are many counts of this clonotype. CDR3 sequence: CASSPGTVSYEQYF. The CDR3 region has the DNA TGTGCCAGCTCACCAGGGACAGTCTCCTACGAGCAGTACTTC. The chain links TRBV18 to TRBJ2-7; 7 bases agree with TRBD1. V dropped 2 bases and J dropped 0; count of bases not matched to a gene: 1. Germline V gene lookup returns CDR1 KGHSH and CDR2 LQKENI. The CDR3 spans 14 residues.

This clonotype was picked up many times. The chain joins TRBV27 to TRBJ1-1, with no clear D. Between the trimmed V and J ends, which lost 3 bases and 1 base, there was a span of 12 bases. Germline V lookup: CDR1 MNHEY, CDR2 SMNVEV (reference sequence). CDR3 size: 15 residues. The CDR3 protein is CASSLTNWANTEAFF. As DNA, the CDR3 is TGTGCCAGCAGTTTGACAAATTGGGCGAACACTGAAGCTTTCTTT.

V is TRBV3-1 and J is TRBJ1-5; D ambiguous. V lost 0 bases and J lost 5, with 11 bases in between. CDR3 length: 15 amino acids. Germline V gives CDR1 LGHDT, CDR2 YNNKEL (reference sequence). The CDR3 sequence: CASSQDHSRHQPQHF. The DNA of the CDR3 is TGTGCCAGCAGCCAAGATCATAGCAGGCATCAGCCCCAGCATTTT.

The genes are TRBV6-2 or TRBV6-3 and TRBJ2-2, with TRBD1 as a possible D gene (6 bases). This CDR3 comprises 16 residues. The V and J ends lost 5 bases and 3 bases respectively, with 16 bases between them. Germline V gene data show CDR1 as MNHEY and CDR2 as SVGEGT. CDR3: CASSNPRGIDTGELFF. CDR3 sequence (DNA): TGTGCCAGCAGTAACCCCAGGGGTATAGACACCGGGGAGCTGTTTTTT.

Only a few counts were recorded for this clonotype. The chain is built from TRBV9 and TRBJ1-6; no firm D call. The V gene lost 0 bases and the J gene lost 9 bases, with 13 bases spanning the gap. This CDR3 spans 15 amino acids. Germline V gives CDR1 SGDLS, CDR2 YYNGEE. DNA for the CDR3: TGTGCCAGCAGCGTAGGAGGGATTTTAATTTCACCCCTCCACTTT. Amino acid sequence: CASSVGGILISPLHF. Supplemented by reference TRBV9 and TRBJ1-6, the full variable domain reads DSGVTQTPKHLITATGQRVTLRCSPRSGDLSVYWYQQSLDQGLQFLIQYYNGEERAKGNILERFSAQQFPDLHSELNLSSLELGDSALYFCASSVGGILISPLHFGNGTRLTVT.

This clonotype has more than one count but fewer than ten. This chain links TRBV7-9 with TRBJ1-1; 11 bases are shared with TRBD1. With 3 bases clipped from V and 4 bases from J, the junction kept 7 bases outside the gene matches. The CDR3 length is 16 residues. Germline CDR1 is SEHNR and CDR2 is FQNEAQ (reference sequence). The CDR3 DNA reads TGTGCCAGCAGCTTCCGGACAGGGGGCGGTAGCACTGAAGCTTTCTTT. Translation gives CASSFRTGGGSTEAFF.

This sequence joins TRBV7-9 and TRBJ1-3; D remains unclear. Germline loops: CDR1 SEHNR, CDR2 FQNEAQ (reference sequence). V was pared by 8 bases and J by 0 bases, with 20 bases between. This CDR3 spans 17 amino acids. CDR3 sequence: CASSIESRQDSGNTIYF. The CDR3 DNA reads TGTGCCAGCTCGATAGAATCCAGGCAAGACTCTGGAAACACCATATATTTT.

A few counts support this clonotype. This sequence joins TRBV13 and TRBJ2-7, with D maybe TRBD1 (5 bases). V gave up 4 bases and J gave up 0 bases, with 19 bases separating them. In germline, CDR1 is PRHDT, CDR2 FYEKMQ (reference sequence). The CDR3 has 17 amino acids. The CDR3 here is CASSSYRRKLNSYEQYF. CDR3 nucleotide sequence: TGTGCCAGCAGCTCATACAGGAGAAAACTTAACTCCTACGAGCAGTACTTC.

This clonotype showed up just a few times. As DNA, the CDR3 is TGTGCCAGCAGCCCGGGGGAGCCGAACAATGAGCAGTTCTTC. This sequence encodes CASSPGEPNNEQFF. The chain joins TRBV11-3 to TRBJ2-1, with D perhaps matching TRBD2 (6 bases). V lost 5 bases, J lost 5 bases, and 13 bases lay in between. Germline CDR1 SGHNT, CDR2 YENEEA. CDR3 length equals 14 residues.

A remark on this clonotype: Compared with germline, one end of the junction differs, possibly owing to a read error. CDR3 in amino acids: CASSSSGGASGELFF. The CDR3 coding sequence is TGTGCTAGCAGCTCTAGCGGGGGGGCGTCCGGGGAGCTGTTTTTT. The chain couples TRBV7-7 to TRBJ2-2; TRBD2 aligns across 12 bases. Looked up from germline, CDR1 is SSHAT and CDR2 is FNYEAQ (reference sequence). The CDR3 runs 15 residues.